The source of this T cell receptor (beta chain) is a study of memory CD4+ T cells and cytomegalovirus serostatus. Single viable CD3+CD4+CD8-CD45RO+ cells were sorted as the memory CD4+ T cells. V was pared by 7 bases and J by 10 bases, with 9 bases of the junction left unmatched. The CDR3 length is 13 residues. Germline CDR1 is LNHDA and CDR2 is SQIVND (reference sequence). The method was immunoSEQ multiplex PCR; TCRdb's version includes in-frame clones alone and lacks a portion of them. The table records under 55,000 clones, 60% to 80% of them present only once. The chain has TRBV19 and TRBJ2-1; TRBD2 agrees at 8 bases. The receptor's source is an adult in good health and CMV-seronegative. Sequencing was performed on memory CD4+ T cells from blood. The CDR3 spells CASMKAGGWEQFF. The DNA of the CDR3 is TGTGCCAGTATGAAGGCGGGAGGTTGGGAGCAGTTCTTC.